These 9 T cell receptor beta chains came from one sample sequenced in a study of low-dose radiotherapy and immunotherapy resistance in tumors. First-strand cDNA used TRAV- and TRBV-specific primers, covering alpha and beta chains. With a constant-region primer and a V-primer adapter, TCRs were subjected to approximately 20 PCR cycles of amplification. TCRdb reprocessed the reads with MiXCR, giving one entry per CDR3 protein. Here the sample spans approximately 13,000 distinct CDR3 sequences, over 55% being singletons. Receptors originate from a human donor with advanced metastatic prostate, ovarian, gallbladder or colorectal cancer (not recorded which). This table probably holds off-target reads from a library built for another chain.

In this sample, this clonotype turned up a few times. The chain couples TRBV7-2 to TRBJ1-2; D not certain. The V and J ends lost 1 base and 7 bases respectively, with 13 bases between them. Per germline, CDR1 SGHTA and CDR2 FQGNSA. The CDR3 totals 14 residues. The CDR3 sequence is CASSLGTTPPGYTF. DNA for the CDR3: TGTGCCAGCAGCTTAGGGACCACCCCTCCTGGCTACACCTTC.

This clonotype was detected only once. J is TRBJ2-3 and V is TRBV18; TRBD2 aligns across 8 bases. The CDR3 spans 18 residues. The germline gives CDR1 KGHSH, CDR2 LQKENI. The trim removed 3 bases at V and 1 base at J, leaving 12 bases unmatched. This CDR3 is CASSPISPSGSGTDTQYF. In DNA, the CDR3 is TGTGCCAGCTCACCTATCTCCCCCAGCGGGAGTGGCACAGATACGCAGTATTTT.

V usage is TRBV5-6 and J usage is TRBJ2-2; 10 bases are a match to TRBD1. CDR1 and CDR2 (germline): SGHDT, YYEEEE. CDR3 length: 17 residues. J lost 0 bases, V lost 4 bases, and 6 bases had no gene match. The CDR3 loop is CASSQLGQGANTGELFF. DNA for the CDR3: TGTGCCAGCAGCCAATTAGGACAGGGGGCGAACACCGGGGAGCTGTTTTTT.

This sequence joins TRBV7-3 and TRBJ1-1, with D uncertain. The CDR3 has 13 residues. Trimming removed 4 bases at V and 5 bases at J, with 11 bases between. CDR1 and CDR2 from the germline V gene are SGHTA and FQGTGA. In nucleotides, the CDR3 is TGTGCCAGCAGCTCTAGTTTTCGGACTGAAGCTTTCTTT. It encodes CASSSSFRTEAFF.

The rearrangement links TRBV6-5 to TRBJ2-7; D might be TRBD1 or TRBD2, each matching 6 bases. Germline assignment: CDR1 MNHEY and CDR2 SVGAGI. The CDR3 extends over 15 amino acids. V was pared by 2 bases and J by 3 bases, with 14 bases between. CDR3 loop: CASSYQVGGFYEQYF. The CDR3 DNA sequence: TGTGCCAGCAGTTACCAGGTGGGGGGCTTCTACGAGCAGTACTTC.

A few counts support this clonotype. The V and J genes are TRBV28 and TRBJ1-5; 9 bases align to TRBD1. The J segment lost 16 bases and the V segment lost 0 bases, leaving 4 bases of the junction unmatched. This CDR3 comprises 12 residues. Germline-derived CDR1 and CDR2 are MDHEN and SYDVKM. The CDR3 DNA sequence: TGTGCCAGCAGTTTATGGGGGACAGGGTTCCATTTT. This encodes CASSLWGTGFHF.

This clonotype has just a few counts. The chain joins TRBV29-1 to TRBJ2-3, with 7 bases identical to TRBD2. This CDR3 comprises 18 residues. With V trimmed by 6 bases and J by 11 bases, 29 bases remained unmatched. Per the germline V gene, CDR1 is SQVTM and CDR2 is ANQGSEA. The CDR3 spells CSVLAGDGSGLMTVVQYF. CDR3 bases: TGCAGCGTCTTGGCGGGGGATGGTAGCGGACTAATGACGGTTGTGCAGTATTTT.

The chain has TRBV28 and TRBJ2-3; the D gene is possibly TRBD2 (5 bases). The germline V gene has CDR1 MDHEN and CDR2 SYDVKM. CDR3 length: 14 residues. V was cut by 8 bases and J by 0 bases, with 12 bases left in between. DNA of the CDR3: TGTGCCAGCCACGAGGGCGGAAGCACAGATACGCAGTATTTT. Its protein product is CASHEGGSTDTQYF.

J is TRBJ2-3 and V is TRBV2, with 9 bases that match TRBD1. The junction had 9 bases not matched to a gene; V was cut back by 8 bases and J by 6 bases. This CDR3 region has 14 residues. CDR1 and CDR2 from the germline V gene are SNHLY and FYNNEI. The CDR3 loop reads CASDRGGVGDTQYF. DNA for the CDR3: TGTGCCAGCGACAGGGGGGGCGTCGGGGATACGCAGTATTTT. Complete variable domain (other parts from reference TRBV2 and TRBJ2-3): EPEVTQTPSHQVTQMGQEVILRCVPISNHLYFYWYRQILGQKVEFLVSFYNNEISEKSEIFDDQFSVERPDGSNFTLKIRSTKLEDSAMYFCASDRGGVGDTQYFGPGTRLTVL.